This T cell receptor (beta chain) is drawn from a study of blood T cell repertoires in COVID-19. Profiling relied on immunoSEQ multiplex PCR, and the TCRdb table lists in-frame clones only, not all of them. The sample has tens of thousands of clones, about nine tenths seen once. This clone was detected once. The V end was cut by 7 bases, the J end by 3 bases, with 9 bases between. This CDR3 contains 12 residues. Germline V gene sequence: CDR1 MNHEY, CDR2 SMNVEV (reference sequence). Sequenced: peripheral blood. V gene TRBV27 combines with J gene TRBJ1-1, with a possible D match to TRBD1 (5 bases). The sequence derives from a man aged 45-65 years with active or convalescent COVID-19. In DNA form, the CDR3 reads TGTGCCAGCAAATCAGGGTACACTGAAGCTTTCTTT. This codes for CASKSGYTEAFF.